This T cell receptor (beta chain) derives from a study of shared clonotypes between healthy human individuals. Clones were read by immunoSEQ multiplex PCR, and TCRdb kept only the in-frame ones, dropping some. The sample includes approximately 1.4 million clones, 95% to 99% of them seen just once. The CDR3 sequence is 13 residues long. V was shortened by 3 bases and J by 5 bases, with 10 bases between the two germline ends. Germline assignment: CDR1 MDHEN and CDR2 SYDVKM. The sequence derives from a young man in good health. The V and J genes are TRBV28 and TRBJ1-2; D gene unclear. The source material was naive CD4+ T cells sorted from blood. Indicated subset: CD45RA+ positively selected. CDR3 in amino acids: CASSFRDYYGYTF. As DNA, the CDR3 is TGTGCCAGCAGTTTCAGAGACTATTATGGCTACACCTTC.